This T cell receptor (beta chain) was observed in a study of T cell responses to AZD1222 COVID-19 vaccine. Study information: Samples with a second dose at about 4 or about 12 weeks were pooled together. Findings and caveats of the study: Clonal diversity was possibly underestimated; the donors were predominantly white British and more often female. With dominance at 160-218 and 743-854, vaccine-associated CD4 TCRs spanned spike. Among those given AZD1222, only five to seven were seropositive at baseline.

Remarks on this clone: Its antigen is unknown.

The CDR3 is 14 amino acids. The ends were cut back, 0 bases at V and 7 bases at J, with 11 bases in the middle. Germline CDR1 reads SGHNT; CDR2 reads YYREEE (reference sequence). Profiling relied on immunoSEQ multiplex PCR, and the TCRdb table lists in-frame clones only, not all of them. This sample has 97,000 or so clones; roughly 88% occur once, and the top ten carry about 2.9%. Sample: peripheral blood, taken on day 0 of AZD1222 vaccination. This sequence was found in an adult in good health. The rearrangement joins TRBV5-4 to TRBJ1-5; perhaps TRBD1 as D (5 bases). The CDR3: CASSLAGAGQPQHF. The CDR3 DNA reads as TGTGCCAGCAGCTTGGCTGGGGCCGGGCAGCCCCAGCATTTT.